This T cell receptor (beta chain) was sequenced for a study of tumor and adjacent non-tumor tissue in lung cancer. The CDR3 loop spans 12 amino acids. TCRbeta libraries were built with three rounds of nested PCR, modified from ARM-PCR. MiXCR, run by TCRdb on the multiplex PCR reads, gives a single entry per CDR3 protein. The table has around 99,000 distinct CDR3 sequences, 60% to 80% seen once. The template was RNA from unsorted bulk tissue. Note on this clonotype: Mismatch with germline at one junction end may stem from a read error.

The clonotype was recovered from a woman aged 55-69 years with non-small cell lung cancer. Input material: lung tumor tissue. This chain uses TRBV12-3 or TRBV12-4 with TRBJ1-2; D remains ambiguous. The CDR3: CASSLEACQKAF. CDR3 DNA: TGTGCAAGCAGTTTGGAGGCGTGTCAGAAGGCCTTC.